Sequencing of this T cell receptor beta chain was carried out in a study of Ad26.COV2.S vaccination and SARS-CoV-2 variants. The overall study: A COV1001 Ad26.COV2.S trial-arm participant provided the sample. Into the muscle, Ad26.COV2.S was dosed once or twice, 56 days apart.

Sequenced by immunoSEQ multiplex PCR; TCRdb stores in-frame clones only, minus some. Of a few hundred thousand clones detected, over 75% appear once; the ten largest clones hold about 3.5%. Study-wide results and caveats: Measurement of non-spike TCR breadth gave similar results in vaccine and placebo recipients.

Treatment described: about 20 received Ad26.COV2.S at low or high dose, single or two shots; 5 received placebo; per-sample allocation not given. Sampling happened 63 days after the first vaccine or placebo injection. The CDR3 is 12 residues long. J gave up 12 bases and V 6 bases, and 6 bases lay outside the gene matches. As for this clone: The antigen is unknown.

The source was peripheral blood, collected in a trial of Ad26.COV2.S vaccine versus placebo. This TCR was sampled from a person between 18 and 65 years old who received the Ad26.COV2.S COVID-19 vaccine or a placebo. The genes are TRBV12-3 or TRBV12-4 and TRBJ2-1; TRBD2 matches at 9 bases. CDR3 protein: CASRLASGVQFF. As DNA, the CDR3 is TGTGCCAGCAGGCTAGCTAGCGGGGTGCAGTTCTTC.